This T cell receptor beta chain was obtained from a study of T cell responses to AZD1222 COVID-19 vaccine. This clone showed up just a few times. The antigen is undetermined. Trimming stripped 5 bases from V and 4 bases from J, with 17 bases between. Germline V lookup: CDR1 MDHEN, CDR2 SYDVKM. There are 15 residues in the CDR3. Study outcomes and limitations: A reported finding is that nearly half of spike-specific TCRs target unmutated variant regions. Mostly white British, mostly female donors; authors suggested clonal diversity may be underestimated.

Profiled with immunoSEQ multiplex PCR; TCRdb holds only in-frame clones, not every one. Found here are some 95,000 clones, roughly nine tenths of them singletons; the top ten hold about 3.9%. V gene TRBV28 combines with J gene TRBJ1-1; D is possibly TRBD1 (6 bases). The source was peripheral blood, collected on day 0 of AZD1222 vaccination. The origin of this receptor is an adult in good health. The CDR3 bases are TGTGCCAGCAGTCCCCCCGGGGGGCGATTCACTGAAGCTTTCTTT. It codes for CASSPPGGRFTEAFF.